Following are 14 T cell receptor beta chains from one sample sequenced in a study of blood T cells in healthy people across ages. PCR was performed a second time for about 7 to 12 cycles using a sample-barcoded 5' primer and a J-beta primer mix. TCRdb analysed the 5' RACE reads with MiXCR anew, one entry per CDR3 protein. Here the sample spans 600,000 to 800,000 distinct CDR3 sequences, 20% to 25% being singletons. The material sequenced was blood. All receptors come from a man in his 70s in good health.

This clonotype was counted between two and nine times. This CDR3 is CSAPAGTSSYEQYF. As DNA, the CDR3 is TGCAGTGCCCCGGCTGGGACTAGCTCCTACGAGCAGTACTTC. The rearrangement uses TRBV20-1 and TRBJ2-5; 8 positions match TRBD2. The DNA end is more similar to TRBJ2-7, so the J call may be wrong. CDR3 size: 14 residues. CDR1 and CDR2 from the germline V gene are DFQATT and SNEGSKA (reference sequence).

J is TRBJ2-1 and V is TRBV20-1, with 13 bases that match TRBD2. Per the germline V gene, CDR1 is DFQATT and CDR2 is SNEGSKA (reference sequence). V shed 8 bases and J 3 bases; nucleotides not matched to a gene: 4. This CDR3 has 14 residues. The CDR3 region has the DNA TGCAGTAAAGGACTAGCGGGAGTCTACAATGAGCAGTTCTTC. Amino acids: CSKGLAGVYNEQFF.

This clonotype was counted only a few times. The chain combines TRBV2 with TRBJ2-3, with D maybe TRBD1 (5 bases). The germline CDR1 and CDR2 sequences are SNHLY and FYNNEI. V was trimmed by 6 bases and J by 2 bases, leaving 12 bases between them. CDR3 length: 14 amino acids. Here the CDR3 DNA reads TGTGCCAGCAGACCCGACAGATCCACAGATACGCAGTATTTT. Translating gives CASRPDRSTDTQYF.

This clonotype has a handful of counts. The J gene is TRBJ2-3, the V gene TRBV6-2 or TRBV6-3; no clear D gene. Trimming took 6 bases from V and 4 from J, leaving 11 bases between them. This CDR3 spans 13 amino acids. In germline, CDR1 is MNHEY, CDR2 SVGEGT. CDR3 sequence: CASRLPVSDTQYF. The CDR3 nucleotides are TGTGCCAGCAGACTGCCGGTTTCAGATACGCAGTATTTT.

This rearrangement joins TRBV12-3 or TRBV12-4 to TRBJ2-1; either TRBD1 or TRBD2 may supply D (5 bases each). The CDR3 runs 14 residues. V was trimmed by 3 bases and J by 5 bases, leaving 11 bases between them. CDR3 DNA: TGTGCCAGCAGTTTGCCCGGGACGGACAATGAGCAGTTCTTC. It is translated as CASSLPGTDNEQFF.

This clonotype was observed a handful of times. The V gene is TRBV5-1, the J gene TRBJ1-1, with 12 bases identical to TRBD1. CDR1 SGHRS and CDR2 YFSETQ come from the germline V gene. The trim removed 3 bases at V and 0 bases at J, leaving 6 bases unmatched. The CDR3 has 17 amino acids. The CDR3 DNA sequence: TGCGCCAGCAGCTCAGGGACAGGGGGCGGGTTGAACACTGAAGCTTTCTTT. This sequence encodes CASSSGTGGGLNTEAFF.

The gene calls are TRBV9 and TRBJ2-1; D is uncertain. Trimming shortened V by 0 bases and J by 9 bases, and 4 bases separated the two germline ends. The CDR3 loop spans 11 amino acids. Germline lookup yields CDR1 SGDLS and CDR2 YYNGEE. This CDR3 reads CASSVGSEQFF. In DNA, the CDR3 is TGTGCCAGCAGCGTAGGCTCTGAGCAGTTCTTC.

This clonotype appeared a few times. The V gene is TRBV25-1, the J gene TRBJ2-2, with 7 bases that match TRBD1. V shed 4 bases and J 4 bases; nucleotides not matched to a gene: 3. This CDR3 region has 14 residues. Germline lookup yields CDR1 MGHDK and CDR2 SYGVNS. This chain's CDR3 is CASSGPGGTGELFF. For the CDR3, the DNA is TGTGCCAGCAGTGGCCCAGGGGGCACCGGGGAGCTGTTTTTT.

This clonotype was seen a handful of times. CDR3 coding DNA: TGTGCCAGCAGTTACTCGGTATCCACCTCTGGAAACACCATATATTTT. It encodes CASSYSVSTSGNTIYF. This chain links TRBV6-6 with TRBJ1-3; D is ambiguous. There are 16 residues in the CDR3. The V gene lost 0 bases and the J gene lost 0 bases, with 9 bases spanning the gap. Germline V gives CDR1 MNHNY, CDR2 SVGAGI (reference sequence).

The genes are TRBV7-9 and TRBJ2-5, with 7 nucleotides matching TRBD2. J gave up 2 bases and V 2 bases, and 8 bases lay outside the gene matches. CDR3 length: 16 amino acids. Germline lookup yields CDR1 SEHNR and CDR2 FQNEAQ (reference sequence). The CDR3 reads CASSLPLGRSQETQYF. For the CDR3, the DNA is TGTGCCAGCAGCTTACCCCTCGGGAGGAGTCAAGAGACCCAGTACTTC.

The V and J genes are TRBV18 and TRBJ1-5, with 8 bases matching TRBD1. Per the germline V gene, CDR1 is KGHSH and CDR2 is LQKENI. The CDR3 totals 15 residues. V shed 3 bases and J 4 bases; nucleotides not matched to a gene: 5. CDR3 protein: CASSPGTGLNQPQHF. CDR3 in DNA: TGTGCCAGCTCACCGGGGACAGGACTAAATCAGCCCCAGCATTTT. The entire variable domain, with the rest obtained from reference TRBV18 and TRBJ1-5, is as follows: NAGVMQNPRHLVRRRGQEARLRCSPMKGHSHVYWYRQLPEEGLKFMVYLQKENIIDESGMPKERFSAEFPKEGPSILRIQQVVRGDSAAYFCASSPGTGLNQPQHFGDGTRLSIL.

This clonotype was recorded a few times. V usage is TRBV18 and J usage is TRBJ2-5, with TRBD2 matching 9 bases. The J call may be mistaken, given a closer DNA end match to TRBJ2-1. CDR1 and CDR2 (germline): KGHSH, LQKENI. The CDR3 is 16 residues long. DNA of the CDR3: TGTGCCAGCTCACCCGGGCTAGCGGGATTATACAATGAGCAGTTCTTC. This gives the protein CASSPGLAGLYNEQFF.

This clonotype was detected a few times. This chain uses TRBV14 with TRBJ2-1; either TRBD1 or TRBD2 may supply D (5 bases each). Per germline, CDR1 SGHDN and CDR2 FVKESK. The CDR3 runs 13 residues. Trimming shortened V by 1 base and J by 9 bases, and 10 bases separated the two germline ends. This chain's CDR3 is CASSQVIGGEQFF. In DNA, the CDR3 is TGTGCCAGCAGCCAAGTCATTGGGGGTGAGCAGTTCTTC.

This clonotype showed up just a few times. The genes are TRBV4-3 and TRBJ2-1; 14 bases match TRBD2. V was pared by 1 base and J by 4 bases, with 0 bases of the junction left unmatched. Germline V CDR1 and CDR2: LGHNA, YSLEER. There are 16 residues in the CDR3. CDR3 protein: CASSQGLAGGYNEQFF. CDR3 nucleotides: TGCGCCAGCAGCCAAGGACTAGCGGGAGGGTACAATGAGCAGTTCTTC.